This T cell receptor (beta chain) was sequenced during a study of monozygotic twins with cystic fibrosis. At the level of the study: With approximately 15 PCR cycles, barcoded libraries came from roughly 2.8 micrograms of fragmented DNA.

About this clone itself: Its specificity is not known.

Profiling relied on immunoSEQ multiplex PCR, and the TCRdb table lists in-frame clones only, not all of them. This sample has about 25,000 clones, with 90% found just once. Study results and limitations: Co-twins had the most similar V usage for 13 of 16 pairs, J for 8. Unrelated CF individuals shared fewer identical clonotypes than monozygotic CF twins. Low clonality (median around 0.0094) suggested a mostly naive repertoire.

From germline, CDR1 is LNHDA and CDR2 SQIVND (reference sequence). The CDR3 runs to 13 residues. The V and J ends lost 4 bases and 7 bases, in that order; junction bases with no gene match: 4. The sample consisted of blood. V gene TRBV19 combines with J gene TRBJ1-1; 9 nucleotides line up with TRBD1. The receptor was isolated from a girl aged 2-10 years with cystic fibrosis. The CDR3 loop is CASSTDRGGEAFF. The CDR3 DNA sequence: TGTGCCAGTAGTACGGACAGGGGAGGTGAAGCTTTCTTT. The full variable domain, rest sourced from reference TRBV19 and TRBJ1-1, is DGGITQSPKYLFRKEGQNVTLSCEQNLNHDAMYWYRQDPGQGLRLIYYSQIVNDFQKGDIAEGYSVSREKKESFPLTVTSAQKNPTAFYLCASSTDRGGEAFFGQGTRLTVV.